This T cell receptor beta chain was captured in a study of blood T cells in healthy people across ages. CDR3 length: 21 residues. The germline V gene encodes CDR1 SGHAT and CDR2 FQNNGV. The ends lost 1 base at V and 11 bases at J; junction bases unmatched: 30. The use of a sample-barcoded 5' primer and a J-beta primer mix characterized a second PCR of roughly 6 to 11 cycles. A single record per CDR3 protein comes from TCRdb applying MiXCR to the 5' RACE reads. The table lists around 780,000 distinct CDR3 sequences, 56% of them singletons. The sample consisted of blood. V gene TRBV11-2 combines with J gene TRBJ2-5; 8 bases align to TRBD1. This TCR was sampled from a man aged 40-55 years in good health. CDR3 protein: CASSLVEGTIVRTGMGYEQYF. The CDR3, as DNA: TGTGCCAGCAGCTTAGTAGAGGGGACGATAGTTAGGACAGGGATGGGGTATGAGCAGTACTTC.